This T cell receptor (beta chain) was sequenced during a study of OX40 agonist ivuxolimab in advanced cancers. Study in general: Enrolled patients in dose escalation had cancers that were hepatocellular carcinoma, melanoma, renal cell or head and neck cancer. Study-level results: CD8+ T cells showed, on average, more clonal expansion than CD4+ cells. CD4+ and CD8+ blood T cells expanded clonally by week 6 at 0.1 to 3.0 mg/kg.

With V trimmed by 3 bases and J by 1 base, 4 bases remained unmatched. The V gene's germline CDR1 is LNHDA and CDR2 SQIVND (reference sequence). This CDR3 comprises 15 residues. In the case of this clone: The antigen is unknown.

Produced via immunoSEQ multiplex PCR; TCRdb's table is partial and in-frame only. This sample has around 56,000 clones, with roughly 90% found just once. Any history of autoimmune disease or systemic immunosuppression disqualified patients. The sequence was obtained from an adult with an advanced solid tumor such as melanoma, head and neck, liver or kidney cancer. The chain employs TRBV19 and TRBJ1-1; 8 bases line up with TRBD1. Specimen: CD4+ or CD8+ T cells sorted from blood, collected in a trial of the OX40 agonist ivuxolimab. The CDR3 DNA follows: TGTGCCAGTAGTATCGATGGACAGGGGAACACTGAAGCTTTCTTT. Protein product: CASSIDGQGNTEAFF.